Listed below are T cell receptor beta chains from one sample, sequenced in a study of human T cells and chemical hapten exposure. TCRdb used MiXCR to reprocess the RACE reads, holding one entry per CDR3 protein. The repertoire consists of tens of thousands of distinct CDR3 sequences, with roughly 12% occurring once and the leading ten covering more than 1.5%. The sample consisted of whole blood, taken in connection with sensitization to the hapten diphenylcyclopropenone (DPC). The receptors were gathered from a woman aged 40 to 50 with alopecia areata. Some clones in this sample may be carry-over from other donors' samples. Both conserved end residues are part of each CDR3. D genes are given only for firm matches. Clone size is not always given. Where it is, it says once, few, many or a class for expanded clones.

12	TRBV28	TRBJ2-7	many	-	TGTGCCAGCAGTCCAGAGGACTACGAGCAGTACTTC	CASSPEDYEQYF
14	TRBV28	TRBJ2-7	-	TRBD1	TGTGCCAGCAGCGAGACAGGGCGGACCTACGAGCAGTACTTC	CASSETGRTYEQYF
12	TRBV28	TRBJ1-6	-	-	TGTGCCAGCAGCCCACCTAGGGGGCCCCTCCACTTT	CASSPPRGPLHF
14	TRBV29-1	TRBJ2-3	many	TRBD1	TGCAGCGCCTCGTCGGGACAGGGGGCAGATACGCAGTATTTT	CSASSGQGADTQYF
16	TRBV19	TRBJ2-4	-	-	TGTGCCAGTAGTATCCGAGGACCCCTAGCCAAAAACATTCAGTACTTC	CASSIRGPLAKNIQYF
16	TRBV2	TRBJ2-1	many	-	TGTGCCAGCAGTGAACCCCCCCGACGATACTACAATGAGCAGTTCTTC	CASSEPPRRYYNEQFF
18	TRBV9	TRBJ1-1	many	-	TGTGCCAGCAGCCCCTCGAGGGGAGGAGGGATATTGAACACTGAAGCTTTCTTT	CASSPSRGGGILNTEAFF
15	TRBV7-2	TRBJ2-3	few	-	TGTGCCAGCAGCTTTCATGGAACCGTCGCAGATACGCAGTATTTT	CASSFHGTVADTQYF
14	TRBV9	TRBJ1-6	-	-	TGTGCCAGCAGCCCCGGGGAGGGTAATTCACCCCTCCACTTT	CASSPGEGNSPLHF
18	TRBV24-1	TRBJ2-1	many	TRBD2	TGTGCCACCAGTGACTCCCCCCGGGTTAGCGGGGGATACAATGAGCAGTTCTTC	CATSDSPRVSGGYNEQFF
13	TRBV29-1	TRBJ2-7	many	TRBD1	TGCAGCGTCAGGTTGACAGGGCTGTACGAGCAGTACTTC	CSVRLTGLYEQYF
12	TRBV28	TRBJ2-1	many	-	TGTGCCAGCAGTTTCGGACCGTGGCAGCAGTTCTTC	CASSFGPWQQFF
13	TRBV20-1	TRBJ1-5	many	TRBD1	TGCAGTGCTTCGGGAGGACAGGGCCAGCCCCAGCATTTT	CSASGGQGQPQHF
14	TRBV12-3/TRBV12-4	TRBJ2-5	many	-	TGTGCCAGCAGTCAATATCCCCGCCAAGAGACCCAGTACTTC	CASSQYPRQETQYF
15	TRBV7-2	TRBJ2-3	-	TRBD2	TGTGCCAGCAGCCAAGGACTAGCGGGGGCAGATACGCAGTATTTT	CASSQGLAGADTQYF
14	TRBV11-3	TRBJ1-1	few	-	TGTGCCAGCAGCTTAGATCCCGGCCGGACTGAAGCTTTCTTT	CASSLDPGRTEAFF
17	TRBV20-1	TRBJ2-7	many	TRBD2	TGCAGTGCTAGAGACGTGGGGCCGGGGGGGCTCTCCTACGAGCAGTACTTC	CSARDVGPGGLSYEQYF
13	TRBV10-3	TRBJ2-2	-	TRBD2	TGTGCCATCAACCCGGGGGGCACCGGGGAGCTGTTTTTT	CAINPGGTGELFF
13	TRBV20-1	TRBJ2-2	many	TRBD2	TGCAGTGCTAGGTTTAGCGGGACCGGGGAGCTGTTTTTT	CSARFSGTGELFF
14	TRBV5-6	TRBJ2-1	few	TRBD1	TGTGCCAGCAGCTTTCTTGACAGGGGAAATGAGCAGTTCTTC	CASSFLDRGNEQFF
16	TRBV7-9	TRBJ2-3	-	TRBD2	TGTGCCAGCAGCTTAGCTGGTCGGGAGGAGTCAGATACGCAGTATTTT	CASSLAGREESDTQYF
15	TRBV12-3/TRBV12-4	TRBJ2-1	many	TRBD2	TGTGCCAGCAGTGGGGGACTAGCGGTGGGGAATGAGCAGTTCTTC	CASSGGLAVGNEQFF
15	TRBV11-3	TRBJ1-2	many	TRBD1	TGTGCCAGCAGCAGAGACAGGGGGCGCAGCTATGGCTACACCTTC	CASSRDRGRSYGYTF
15	TRBV19	TRBJ2-5	-	-	TGTGCCAGTAGTATATCTGGGACACCCCAAGAGACCCAGTACTTC	CASSISGTPQETQYF
17	TRBV7-8	TRBJ2-2	-	TRBD1	TGTGCCAGCAGCTGGAGCCCGGGACAGGAAAACACCGGGGAGCTGTTTTTT	CASSWSPGQENTGELFF
13	TRBV7-2	TRBJ2-1	many	TRBD1	TGTGCCAGCAGCCGGGACAGCTACAATGAGCAGTTCTTC	CASSRDSYNEQFF
15	TRBV5-4	TRBJ1-6	-	TRBD1	TGTGCCAGCAGCTTGGGAGGGGGCGGAAATTCACCCCTCCACTTT	CASSLGGGGNSPLHF
13	TRBV7-9	TRBJ2-7	many	-	TGTGCCAGCAGCCGAATAATCGCGGGCGAGCAGTACTTC	CASSRIIAGEQYF
17	TRBV28	TRBJ2-6	many	-	TGTGCCAGCAGTTCGGGCGGGGCGGCCTCTGGGGCCAACGTCCTGACTTTC	CASSSGGAASGANVLTF
12	TRBV20-1	TRBJ2-7	many	-	TGCAGTGCTAGCCCCTCCTACTACGAGCAGTACTTC	CSASPSYYEQYF
13	TRBV12-3/TRBV12-4	TRBJ1-2	many	-	TGTGCCAGCAGCCAAACAAACAACTATGGCTACACCTTC	CASSQTNNYGYTF
15	TRBV3-1	TRBJ2-3	many	-	TGTGCCAGCAGCCAAGGGACAGCGTACACAGATACGCAGTATTTT	CASSQGTAYTDTQYF
12	TRBV29-1	TRBJ2-7	few	TRBD2	TGCAGCGCCGAGCGGGAGGGCTCCGAGCAGTACTTC	CSAEREGSEQYF
16	TRBV29-1	TRBJ2-3	-	TRBD2	TGCAGCGTTGAAGGTCTAGCGGGGGACTACACAGATACGCAGTATTTT	CSVEGLAGDYTDTQYF
16	TRBV7-8	TRBJ2-3	many	TRBD2	TGTGCCAGCAGCTTAGTTGGCGGGGGAAGCACAGATACGCAGTATTTT	CASSLVGGGSTDTQYF
14	TRBV3-1	TRBJ1-1	medium-sized	TRBD1	TGTGCCAGCAGCTTCCAGACAGGGCGGACTGAAGCTTTCTTT	CASSFQTGRTEAFF
15	TRBV19	TRBJ2-3	many	-	TGTGCCAGTAGTATAGTGGGGGAGACCACAGATACGCAGTATTTT	CASSIVGETTDTQYF
13	TRBV6-2/TRBV6-3	TRBJ2-6	many	-	TGTGCCAGCAGACTGGCTGGGGCCAACGTCCTGACTTTC	CASRLAGANVLTF
16	TRBV7-9	TRBJ2-2	many	TRBD1	TGTGCCAGCAGCTTATTACAGGGGTCGTTCCCCGGGGAGCTGTTTTTT	CASSLLQGSFPGELFF
12	TRBV28	TRBJ2-1	many	-	TGTGCCAGCAGTCAGTGGGGCCGGGAGCAGTTCTTC	CASSQWGREQFF
13	TRBV7-9	TRBJ1-2	many	-	TGTGCCAGCAGCGAGGACAGATATTATGGCTACACCTTC	CASSEDRYYGYTF
14	TRBV7-8	TRBJ1-1	many	TRBD1	TGTGCCAGCAGCACTACAGGGGAGCGGGCTGAAGCTTTCTTT	CASSTTGERAEAFF
12	TRBV11-2	TRBJ1-1	many	-	TGTGCCAGCAGCTTAGGAAACGCTGAAGCTTTCTTT	CASSLGNAEAFF
13	TRBV29-1	TRBJ2-3	few	-	TGCAGCGTTGGAAACCCGGCCACAGATACGCAGTATTTT	CSVGNPATDTQYF
16	TRBV12-3/TRBV12-4	TRBJ1-1	many	TRBD1	TGTGCCAGCAGTACACCGGGACAGGGGTCCCGGGGGTTCGCTTTCTTT	CASSTPGQGSRGFAFF
14	TRBV19	TRBJ1-4	-	-	TGTGCCAGTAGCCTGACCGGTATCCTAGAAAAACTGTTTTTT	CASSLTGILEKLFF
10	TRBV29-1	TRBJ2-3	-	-	TGCAGCGTTTCCACAGATACGCAGTATTTT	CSVSTDTQYF
16	TRBV18	TRBJ1-1	many	-	TGTGCCAGCTCACCTTCCTCTGGCGGCGGAACCCCTGAAGCTTTCTTT	CASSPSSGGGTPEAFF
15	TRBV18	TRBJ2-1	-	TRBD2	TGTGCCAGCTCACCAACTAGCGGGGGGTCCTATGAGCAGTTCTTC	CASSPTSGGSYEQFF
13	TRBV15	TRBJ2-2	-	-	TGTGCCACCAGCAGAGATTTAGGCGGGGAGCTGTTTTTT	CATSRDLGGELFF